This passage covers 2 T cell receptor beta chains from one sample sequenced in a study of blood T cell repertoires in COVID-19 (TCRdb year 2020). Library preparation employed the immunoSEQ multiplex PCR assay. TCRdb limited this immuneACCESS table to in-frame rearrangements with V and J called. A share of clones is missing; checked studies link under half to unresolved V genes, and the rest is unexplained. This sample is represented by about 160,000 clones; just over 90% of them were singletons. Jointly, the top ten make up around 2.1% of the sample. The sequenced material came from peripheral blood. The receptors were gathered from a man between 18 and 35 years old with acute or convalescent COVID-19.

The chain links TRBV7-9 to TRBJ1-1; TRBD1 matches at 7 bases. CDR1 and CDR2 (germline): SEHNR, FQNEAQ (reference sequence). Trimming took 8 bases from V and 1 from J; bases not matched to a gene: 4. The CDR3 loop spans 13 amino acids. The DNA of the CDR3 is TGTGCCAGCGAGGGACAGCCGAACACTGAAGCTTTCTTT. Amino acid sequence: CASEGQPNTEAFF.

The genes are TRBV6-5 and TRBJ2-2; D perhaps matches TRBD1 (6 bases). The V end was cut by 6 bases, the J end by 8 bases, with 16 bases between. The CDR3 totals 14 residues. Germline V gives CDR1 MNHEY, CDR2 SVGAGI. CDR3 nucleotide sequence: TGTGCCAGCAGATACCGACAGGTCTCGGGGGAGCTGTTTTTT. It is translated as CASRYRQVSGELFF.